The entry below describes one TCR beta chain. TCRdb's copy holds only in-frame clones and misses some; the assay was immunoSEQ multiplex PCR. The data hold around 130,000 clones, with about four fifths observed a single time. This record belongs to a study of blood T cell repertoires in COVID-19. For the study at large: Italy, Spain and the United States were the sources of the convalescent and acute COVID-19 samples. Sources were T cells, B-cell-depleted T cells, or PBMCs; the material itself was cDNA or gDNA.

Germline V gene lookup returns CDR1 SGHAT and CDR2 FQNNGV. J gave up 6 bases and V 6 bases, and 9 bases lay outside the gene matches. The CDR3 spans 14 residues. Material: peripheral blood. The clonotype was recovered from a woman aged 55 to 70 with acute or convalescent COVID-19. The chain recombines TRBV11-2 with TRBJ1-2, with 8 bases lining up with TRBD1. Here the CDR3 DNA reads TGTGCCAGCAGTTCGACCGGGACAGGAAATGGCTACACCTTC. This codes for CASSSTGTGNGYTF.